A selection of T cell receptor beta chains follows, all from one sample in a study of T cell responses to AZD1222 COVID-19 vaccine. Some clones are missing from TCRdb's copy, which holds only in-frame ones; the method was immunoSEQ multiplex PCR. This table holds 150,000 or so clones, more than 75% found once. The input for sequencing was peripheral blood, taken on day 0 of AZD1222 vaccination. These receptors all come from an adult in good health. Both conserved end residues are part of each CDR3. D genes are given only for firm matches. Some rows mark clone size as missing; the rest say once, few, many or name a class of expanded clone.

D: TRBD1; J: TRBJ1-5; size: NA; V: TRBV27; DNA: TGTGCCAGCAGTTTAGGGACAGGGGGTTATCAGCCCCAGCATTTT; CDR3: CASSLGTGGYQPQHF
D: TRBD1; J: TRBJ1-4; size: NA; V: TRBV4-3; DNA: TGCGCCAGCAGCCAAGTTAGGGCAGGGGGATATGGTGAAAAACTGTTTTTT; CDR3: CASSQVRAGGYGEKLFF
D: TRBD1; J: TRBJ2-5; size: NA; V: TRBV2; DNA: TGTGCCAGCAGTGGAGACAGGGGGGAGACCCAGTACTTC; CDR3: CASSGDRGETQYF
D: NA; J: TRBJ1-3; size: few; V: TRBV9; DNA: TGTGCCAGCAATCAGGCGTCTGGAAACACCATATATTTT; CDR3: CASNQASGNTIYF
D: NA; J: TRBJ1-2; size: NA; V: TRBV7-2; DNA: TGTGCCAGCAGCTTAGAGCAGCCCCCCGGTGGCTACACCTTC; CDR3: CASSLEQPPGGYTF
D: NA; J: TRBJ1-6; size: few; V: TRBV20-1; DNA: TGCAGTGCTAGGGGGGGGATGACCCTCCACTTT; CDR3: CSARGGMTLHF
D: NA; J: TRBJ1-2; size: NA; V: TRBV5-6; DNA: TGTGCCAGCAAGTATCCAGGGGTAAACTATGGCTACACCTTC; CDR3: CASKYPGVNYGYTF
D: NA; J: TRBJ2-7; size: NA; V: TRBV2; DNA: TGTGCCAGCAGTGAGAGCCTAACCTACGAGCAGTACTTC; CDR3: CASSESLTYEQYF
D: NA; J: TRBJ1-4; size: NA; V: TRBV24-1; DNA: TGTGCCACCAGTGCCAATTGGGGGCCAGGGCCTAATGAAAAACTGTTTTTT; CDR3: CATSANWGPGPNEKLFF
D: TRBD2; J: TRBJ2-2; size: NA; V: TRBV7-9; DNA: TGTGCCAGCAGCCCAGCCGGGACTAGCGGAAGGGCCGTCACCGGGGAGCTGTTTTTT; CDR3: CASSPAGTSGRAVTGELFF
D: NA; J: TRBJ1-2; size: NA; V: TRBV12-5; DNA: TGTGCTAGTGGTTTCTGGGCCGCTGATGGCTACACCTTC; CDR3: CASGFWAADGYTF
D: NA; J: TRBJ2-3; size: NA; V: TRBV28; DNA: TGTGCCAGCAGCGACTACGGAAAGGGGTCGCAGTATTTT; CDR3: CASSDYGKGSQYF
D: TRBD1; J: TRBJ2-2; size: NA; V: TRBV24-1; DNA: TGTGCCACCAGTGATGTGACAGGGAAAGACACCGGGGAGCTGTTTTTT; CDR3: CATSDVTGKDTGELFF
D: TRBD2; J: TRBJ2-7; size: NA; V: TRBV13; DNA: TGTGCCAGCAGCTCCGGACTAGCGGGGGGCCGTCAGTCCGAGCAGTACTTC; CDR3: CASSSGLAGGRQSEQYF
D: TRBD1; J: TRBJ2-7; size: NA; V: TRBV15; DNA: TGTGCCACCAGCAGAGATAGGGGGACAGGAGTATACGAGCAGTACTTC; CDR3: CATSRDRGTGVYEQYF
D: NA; J: TRBJ1-1; size: NA; V: TRBV7-7; DNA: TGTGCTAGCAGCCTCAACAGGGCCACTGAAGCTTTCTTT; CDR3: CASSLNRATEAFF
D: NA; J: TRBJ1-5; size: NA; V: TRBV5-3; DNA: TGTGCCAGAAGCTTGGAGCCCCAGCATTTT; CDR3: CARSLEPQHF
D: NA; J: TRBJ1-2; size: NA; V: TRBV5-6; DNA: TGTGCCAGCAGCGGGGTTTGGGGCTACACCTTC; CDR3: CASSGVWGYTF
D: NA; J: TRBJ2-1; size: NA; V: TRBV29-1; DNA: TGCAGCGTTGGGACAGTCCCGACCCATTACAATGAGCAGTTCTTC; CDR3: CSVGTVPTHYNEQFF
D: NA; J: TRBJ2-6; size: NA; V: TRBV18; DNA: TGTGCCAGCTCACCACGGGCAGTCCAACGCTCTGGGGCCAACGTCCTGACTTTC; CDR3: CASSPRAVQRSGANVLTF
D: NA; J: TRBJ1-1; size: once; V: TRBV11-2; DNA: TGTGCCAGCAGCCCAGCTGGGCGGCTAACTTTCTTT; CDR3: CASSPAGRLTFF
D: NA; J: TRBJ1-5; size: NA; V: TRBV6-2/TRBV6-3; DNA: TGTGCCAGCAGTTACCTCAGACTGACAGTTCGCAATCAGCCCCAGCATTTT; CDR3: CASSYLRLTVRNQPQHF
D: NA; J: TRBJ2-7; size: NA; V: TRBV5-6; DNA: TGTGCCAGCAGCTTGCGGCTAGCTTCTGCCTACGAGCAGTACTTC; CDR3: CASSLRLASAYEQYF
D: NA; J: TRBJ1-2; size: few; V: TRBV9; DNA: TGTGCCAGCGGTGAAGGGAACTATGGCTACACCTTC; CDR3: CASGEGNYGYTF
D: NA; J: TRBJ1-6; size: NA; V: TRBV28; DNA: TGTGCCAGCAAACCACAGGTGAATTCACCCCTCCACTTT; CDR3: CASKPQVNSPLHF